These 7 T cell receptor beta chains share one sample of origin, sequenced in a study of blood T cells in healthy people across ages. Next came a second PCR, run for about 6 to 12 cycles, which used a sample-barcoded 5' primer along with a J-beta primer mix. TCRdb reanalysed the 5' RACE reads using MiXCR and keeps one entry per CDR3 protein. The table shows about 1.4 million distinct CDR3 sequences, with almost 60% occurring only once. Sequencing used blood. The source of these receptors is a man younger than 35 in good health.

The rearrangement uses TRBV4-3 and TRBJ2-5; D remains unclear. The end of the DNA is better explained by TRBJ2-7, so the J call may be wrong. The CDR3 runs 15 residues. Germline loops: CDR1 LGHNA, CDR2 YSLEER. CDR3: CASSQDQDGNYEQYF. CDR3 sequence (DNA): TGCGCCAGCAGCCAAGATCAGGACGGCAACTACGAGCAGTACTTC.

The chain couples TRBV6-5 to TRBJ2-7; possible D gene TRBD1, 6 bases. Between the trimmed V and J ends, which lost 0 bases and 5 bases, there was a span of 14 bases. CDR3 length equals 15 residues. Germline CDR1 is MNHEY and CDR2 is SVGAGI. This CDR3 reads CASSYSITGLNEQYF. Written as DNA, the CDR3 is TGTGCCAGCAGTTACTCTATCACAGGGCTTAACGAGCAGTACTTC.

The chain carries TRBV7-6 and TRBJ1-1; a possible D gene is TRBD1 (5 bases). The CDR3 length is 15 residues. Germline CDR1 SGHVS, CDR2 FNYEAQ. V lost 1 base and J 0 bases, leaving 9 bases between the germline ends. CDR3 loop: CASSLGTLMNTEAFF. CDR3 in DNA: TGTGCCAGCAGCTTAGGGACACTGATGAACACTGAAGCTTTCTTT.

The CDR3 is CASSPVELANYGYTF. The CDR3 DNA follows: TGTGCCAGCAGCCCCGTGGAACTAGCTAACTATGGCTACACCTTC. The rearrangement links TRBV7-9 to TRBJ1-2; D ambiguous. This CDR3 region has 15 residues. V lost 5 bases and J lost 0, with 13 bases in between. CDR1 SEHNR and CDR2 FQNEAQ come from the germline V gene (reference sequence).

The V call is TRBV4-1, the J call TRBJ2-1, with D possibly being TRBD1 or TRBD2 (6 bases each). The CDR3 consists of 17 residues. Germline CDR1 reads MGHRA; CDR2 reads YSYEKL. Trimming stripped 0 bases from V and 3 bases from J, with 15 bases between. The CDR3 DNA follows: TGCGCCAGCAGCCAAGACGGGGGCGGGATTGACTACAATGAGCAGTTCTTC. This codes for CASSQDGGGIDYNEQFF.

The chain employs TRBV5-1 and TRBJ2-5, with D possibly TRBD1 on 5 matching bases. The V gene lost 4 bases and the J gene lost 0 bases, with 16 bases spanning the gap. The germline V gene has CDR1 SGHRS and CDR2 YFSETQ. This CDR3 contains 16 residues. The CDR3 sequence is CASSPDSAPDQETQYF. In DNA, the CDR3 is TGCGCCAGCAGCCCAGACAGCGCTCCGGACCAAGAGACCCAGTACTTC.

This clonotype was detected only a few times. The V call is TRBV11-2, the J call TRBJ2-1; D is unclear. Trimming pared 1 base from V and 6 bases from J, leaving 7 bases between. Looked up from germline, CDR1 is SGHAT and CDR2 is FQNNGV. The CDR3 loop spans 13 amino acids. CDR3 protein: CASSLVQRNEQFF. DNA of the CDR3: TGTGCCAGCAGCTTAGTACAGCGCAATGAGCAGTTCTTC. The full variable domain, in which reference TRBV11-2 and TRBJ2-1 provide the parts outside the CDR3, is EAGVAQSPRYKIIEKRQSVAFWCNPISGHATLYWYQQILGQGPKLLIQFQNNGVVDDSQLPKDRFSAERLKGVDSTLKIQPAKLEDSAVYLCASSLVQRNEQFFGPGTRLTVL.